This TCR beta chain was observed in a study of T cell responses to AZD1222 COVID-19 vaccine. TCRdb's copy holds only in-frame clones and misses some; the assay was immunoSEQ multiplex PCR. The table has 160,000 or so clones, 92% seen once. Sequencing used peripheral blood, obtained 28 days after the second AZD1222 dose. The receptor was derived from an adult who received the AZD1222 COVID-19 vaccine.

CDR3 bases: TGTGCCACCGCTCAAGGGGGAAACTATGGCTACACCTTC. Its protein product is CATAQGGNYGYTF. This rearrangement joins TRBV6-5 to TRBJ1-2, with D perhaps matching TRBD1 (6 bases). From germline, CDR1 is MNHEY and CDR2 SVGAGI. There are 13 residues in the CDR3. Trimming shortened V by 10 bases and J by 2 bases, and 14 bases separated the two germline ends.